The rows below give T cell receptor beta chains drawn from one sample of a study of Ad26.COV2.S vaccination and SARS-CoV-2 variants. Some clones are missing from TCRdb's copy, which holds only in-frame ones; the method was immunoSEQ multiplex PCR. The sample includes approximately 97,000 clones, 80% seen only once; the top ten take roughly 17%. Sequences were derived from peripheral blood, sampled after recovery from COVID-19. The receptors were gathered from a human donor who had recovered from COVID-19. Each CDR3 is given with its conserved first and last residue. The D gene is left open where the match is weak. The size entry is marked missing in some rows and otherwise reads once, few, many or a size class.

v_gene	j_gene	abundance	d_gene	CDR3aa	CDR3nt
TRBV5-1	TRBJ1-2	NA	TRBD1	CASSLGDRGDGYTF	TGCGCCAGCAGCTTGGGGGACAGGGGTGATGGCTACACCTTC
TRBV19	TRBJ1-2	NA	TRBD1	CASSMEQGASYGYTF	TGTGCCAGTAGTATGGAACAGGGGGCGTCCTATGGCTACACCTTC
TRBV10-3	TRBJ1-3	NA	NA	CAISGFVGSGNTIYF	TGTGCCATTTCAGGATTTGTAGGCTCTGGAAACACCATATATTTT
TRBV5-1	TRBJ2-4	NA	TRBD2	CASRPRLAGKNIQYF	TGCGCCAGCAGACCCCGACTAGCGGGTAAAAACATTCAGTACTTC
TRBV6-2/TRBV6-3	TRBJ2-1	few	TRBD2	CASSYQIAGFHNEQFF	TGTGCCAGCAGTTACCAAATAGCGGGGTTTCACAATGAGCAGTTCTTC
TRBV19	TRBJ1-4	NA	NA	CASSIDGGNEKLFF	TGTGCCAGTAGTATAGACGGAGGAAATGAAAAACTGTTTTTT
TRBV2	TRBJ1-1	NA	NA	CASSDHAGPVTEAFF	TGTGCCAGCAGTGATCACGCAGGTCCTGTCACTGAAGCTTTCTTT
TRBV5-5	TRBJ2-7	NA	TRBD2	CASSRGALAGRQEQYF	TGTGCCAGCAGCCGAGGGGCGTTAGCGGGGCGGCAAGAGCAGTACTTC
TRBV28	TRBJ2-7	NA	NA	CASSHTPTYEQYF	TGTGCCAGCAGCCATACCCCGACCTACGAGCAGTACTTC
TRBV7-8	TRBJ2-1	NA	NA	CASSRERGLSSYNEQFF	TGTGCCAGCAGCCGAGAGAGGGGCCTTAGCTCCTACAATGAGCAGTTCTTC
TRBV19	TRBJ2-7	NA	TRBD1	CASSISPGQGREQYF	TGTGCCAGTAGTATCTCACCGGGACAGGGTCGTGAGCAGTACTTC
TRBV9	TRBJ1-1	NA	NA	CASSFSGVTEAFF	TGTGCCAGCAGCTTCTCGGGGGTCACTGAAGCTTTCTTT
TRBV6-5	TRBJ1-5	NA	NA	CASSQDTYQPQHF	TGTGCCAGCAGTCAGGACACCTATCAGCCCCAGCATTTT
TRBV7-2	TRBJ1-1	NA	NA	CASSSGQITEAFF	TGTGCCAGCAGCTCAGGACAGATCACTGAAGCTTTCTTT
TRBV4-1	TRBJ1-5	NA	NA	CASSQNSGGAYSNQPQHF	TGCGCCAGCAGCCAAAACTCTGGGGGGGCGTATAGCAATCAGCCCCAGCATTTT
TRBV2	TRBJ2-3	NA	NA	CASSSRGMQYF	TGTGCCAGCAGCTCCAGAGGGATGCAGTATTTT
TRBV5-1	TRBJ2-3	NA	TRBD2	CASSLTSGSTDTQYF	TGCGCCAGCAGCTTGACTAGCGGGAGCACAGATACGCAGTATTTT
TRBV4-3	TRBJ1-6	once	NA	CASSQDIGGNSPLHF	TGCGCCAGCAGCCAAGATATCGGGGGTAATTCACCCCTCCACTTT
TRBV28	TRBJ1-2	NA	NA	CASSLAGANYGYTF	TGTGCCAGCAGTTTAGCTGGGGCTAACTATGGCTACACCTTC
TRBV2	TRBJ2-3	NA	TRBD1	CASTGQGKSTDTQYF	TGTGCCAGCACGGGACAGGGGAAGAGCACAGATACGCAGTATTTT
TRBV2	TRBJ1-2	NA	NA	CASSDQLGSYGYTF	TGTGCCAGCAGTGACCAGTTAGGCAGCTATGGCTACACCTTC
TRBV7-3	TRBJ1-4	few	TRBD1	CASSPARRGRSEKLFF	TGTGCCAGCAGCCCCGCCCGCAGGGGGCGCAGTGAAAAACTGTTTTTT
TRBV3-1/TRBV3-2	TRBJ2-4	NA	NA	CASSPTLQNIQYF	TGTGCCAGCAGCCCTACCCTCCAAAACATTCAGTACTTC
TRBV10-1	TRBJ1-1	few	NA	CASSRTGNTEAFF	TGCGCCAGCAGTCGCACGGGGAACACTGAAGCTTTCTTT
TRBV28	TRBJ1-2	NA	NA	CASSFPRDANYGYTF	TGTGCCAGCAGTTTTCCCCGTGATGCTAACTATGGCTACACCTTC
TRBV28	TRBJ1-2	NA	TRBD1	CASSYRGEDGYTF	TGTGCCAGCAGCTACAGGGGGGAGGATGGCTACACCTTC
TRBV28	TRBJ2-3	NA	NA	CANRLRGTDTQYF	TGTGCCAACCGGCTAAGGGGGACAGATACGCAGTATTTT
TRBV10-1	TRBJ2-1	NA	TRBD1	CASSVGQGYEQFF	TGCGCCAGCAGTGTTGGACAGGGCTATGAGCAGTTCTTC
TRBV7-3	TRBJ2-7	NA	TRBD1	CASSLTGGDYEQYF	TGTGCCAGCTCATTGACAGGGGGCGATTACGAGCAGTACTTC
TRBV12-3/TRBV12-4	TRBJ2-3	NA	TRBD2	CASSLGTRLLYF	TGTGCCAGCAGTTTAGGGACTAGACTTCTGTATTTT
TRBV4-2	TRBJ1-3	NA	NA	CASSQGPGGNTIYF	TGTGCCAGCAGCCAAGGGCCCGGTGGAAACACCATATATTTT
TRBV6-2/TRBV6-3	TRBJ2-2	NA	NA	CASSYPGFSPNTGELFF	TGTGCCAGCAGTTACCCGGGGTTTTCTCCAAACACCGGGGAGCTGTTTTTT
TRBV2	TRBJ1-4	once	NA	CASSEATNEKLFF	TGTGCCAGCAGTGAAGCAACTAATGAAAAACTGTTTTTT
TRBV5-4	TRBJ2-7	NA	TRBD1	CASPRQGAYEQYF	TGTGCCAGCCCACGACAGGGGGCCTACGAGCAGTACTTC
TRBV28	TRBJ1-1	NA	NA	CASSLGTGAVAFF	TGTGCCAGCAGTTTAGGAACGGGGGCGGTCGCTTTCTTT
TRBV19	TRBJ2-7	NA	NA	CASSQGDASYEQYF	TGTGCCAGTAGTCAAGGCGACGCCTCCTACGAGCAGTACTTC
TRBV14	TRBJ1-2	NA	NA	CASSQALGLTNYGYTF	TGTGCCAGCAGCCAAGCCCTAGGTCTTACTAACTATGGCTACACCTTC
TRBV5-1	TRBJ2-7	NA	NA	CASSPGYSYEQYF	TGCGCCAGCAGCCCAGGTTACTCCTACGAGCAGTACTTC
TRBV19	TRBJ2-7	NA	NA	CASSSKWVLTSYEQYF	TGTGCCAGTAGTTCCAAGTGGGTTCTCACCTCCTACGAGCAGTACTTC
TRBV30	TRBJ1-5	few	NA	CAWSGPSKGRDQPQHF	TGTGCCTGGAGTGGTCCCTCGAAAGGGCGAGATCAGCCCCAGCATTTT
TRBV10-3	TRBJ2-2	NA	NA	CAISVTENTGELFF	TGTGCCATCAGTGTAACAGAGAACACCGGGGAGCTGTTTTTT
TRBV28	TRBJ2-2	NA	TRBD1	CASSTHRGFLFF	TGTGCCAGCAGTACCCACAGGGGATTCCTGTTTTTT
TRBV4-3	TRBJ2-1	NA	NA	CASSQYPGAEQFF	TGCGCCAGCAGCCAGTACCCGGGGGCTGAGCAGTTCTTC
TRBV30	TRBJ2-5	NA	TRBD2	CAWSLPSGGFQETQYF	TGTGCCTGGAGTTTGCCTAGCGGGGGATTCCAAGAGACCCAGTACTTC
TRBV7-2	TRBJ2-5	NA	TRBD2	CASSLGLLAGGMQETQYF	TGTGCCAGCAGCTTAGGGCTGCTAGCGGGGGGGATGCAAGAGACCCAGTACTTC